This entry concerns a single T cell receptor (beta chain). Deletions cut 4 bases from V and 7 bases from J, with 24 bases between. CDR1 and CDR2 (germline): DFQATT, SNEGSKA (reference sequence). The CDR3 is made up of 16 amino acids. The data derive from a study of T cell repertoires in cytomegalovirus infection. TCRdb itself ran the reads through MiXCR, one entry per CDR3 protein. The sample lists approximately 500,000 distinct CDR3 sequences; more than 15% were seen once. This receptor was identified in a human donor in good health (CMV status not recorded). Some clones in this sample may be carry-over from other donors' samples. The V call is TRBV20-1, the J call TRBJ2-3; D gene uncertain. Sequencing input: CD8+ T cells from PBMCs. The CDR3 here is CSATRQTASILNTQYF. The CDR3 coding sequence is TGCAGTGCTACTAGGCAAACAGCAAGTATATTAAATACGCAGTATTTT.